This record concerns one T cell receptor beta chain sequence. Its antigen is currently unknown. The data derive from a study of T cell repertoires in cytomegalovirus infection. Study details: Public TCR beta signature analysis indicated the presence of both CMV infection and matching HLA type. Study observations and caveats: Summed frequency of shared TCR beta families picked out CMV carriers who also had the relevant HLA.

The CDR3 covers 16 residues. V was pared by 5 bases and J by 0 bases, with 7 bases of the junction left unmatched. Germline CDR1 and CDR2: MNHEY and SMNVEV (reference sequence). TCRdb independently ran MiXCR on the reads; one entry per CDR3 protein. This table holds approximately 910,000 distinct CDR3 sequences, around 29% found once. This TCR came from a human donor in good health (CMV status not recorded). Some clones in this sample may be carry-over from other donors' samples. The chain joins TRBV27 to TRBJ2-1; 7 bases are a match to TRBD1. The sample here was cultured CD8+ T cells from PBMCs, taken from culture after CMV antigen stimulation. The CDR3 spells CASSPGTDSSYNEQFF. As DNA, the CDR3 is TGTGCCAGCAGTCCGGGGACAGATAGCTCCTACAATGAGCAGTTCTTC.